Presented here are 22 T cell receptor beta chains from one specimen sequenced in a study of T-cell memory formation after mild COVID-19. TCRdb redid the calling of the 5' RACE reads with MiXCR, one entry per CDR3 protein. The sample has about 600,000 distinct CDR3 sequences; less than 25% are singletons. Sequenced material: PBMCs or a T cell subset sorted from them (not recorded which). Receptors were obtained from an adult woman who had mild COVID-19 (a few samples of this study predate the infection). Cell type and time point are not known.

This clonotype was seen more than once but under ten times. The rearrangement links TRBV5-1 to TRBJ2-7; 9 nucleotides align to TRBD1. The CDR3 sequence is 14 residues long. In germline, CDR1 is SGHRS, CDR2 YFSETQ. Losses at the gene ends were 4 bases for V and 6 bases for J; bases not matched to a gene: 8. The CDR3 protein is CASSLGQGFGEQYF. The CDR3 region has the DNA TGCGCCAGCAGCCTGGGACAGGGCTTCGGCGAGCAGTACTTC. Based on the CDR3 plus reference TRBV5-1 and TRBJ2-7, the full variable domain is KAGVTQTPRYLIKTRGQQVTLSCSPISGHRSVSWYQQTPGQGLQFLFEYFSETQRNKGNFPGRFSGRQFSNSRSEMNVSTLELGDSALYLCASSLGQGFGEQYFGPGTRLTVT.

This clonotype was detected only a few times. The CDR3 nucleotides are TGTGCCACCAGTGAAAGAGGACAGGGGGTTACTGAAGCTTTCTTT. Its translation: CATSERGQGVTEAFF. This chain joins TRBV24-1 and TRBJ1-1; TRBD1 matches at 10 bases. This CDR3 is built from 15 residues. CDR1 is KGHDR and CDR2 is SFDVKD in the germline V gene. Trimming cost V 4 bases and J 5 bases; bases outside gene matches: 6.

The chain carries TRBV4-1 and TRBJ1-2, with D perhaps TRBD1 (6 bases). Per germline, CDR1 MGHRA and CDR2 YSYEKL. The CDR3 loop spans 14 amino acids. Trimming took off 7 bases at V and 3 bases at J, with 15 bases between the two ends. The DNA of the CDR3 is TGCGCCAGCACCGGTCGCCAGGGGTACTATGGCTACACCTTC. Translating gives CASTGRQGYYGYTF.

This chain joins TRBV24-1 and TRBJ2-5, with 7 bases fitting TRBD2. The CDR3 spans 15 residues. V shed 1 base, J shed 3 bases, and the junction held 4 bases outside the gene matches. In germline, CDR1 is KGHDR, CDR2 SFDVKD. The CDR3 region has the DNA TGTGCCACCAGTGATTTCGTCGCGGGAGAAGAGACCCAGTACTTC. It encodes CATSDFVAGEETQYF.

This clonotype was seen only a few times. V is TRBV24-1 and J is TRBJ1-1, with D maybe TRBD1 (5 bases). The CDR3 loop spans 12 amino acids. Germline V gene data show CDR1 as KGHDR and CDR2 as SFDVKD. V lost 11 bases and J 0 bases, leaving 9 bases between the germline ends. The CDR3 bases are TGTGCCAGCTTCAGGGTGAACACTGAAGCTTTCTTT. This codes for CASFRVNTEAFF.

J is TRBJ2-2 and V is TRBV12-3 or TRBV12-4; the D gene is possibly TRBD2 (6 bases). V was trimmed by 5 bases and J by 0 bases, leaving 19 bases between them. CDR3 length equals 18 residues. The CDR3 here is CASSPWDSKLANTGELFF. The CDR3 region has the DNA TGTGCCAGCAGTCCTTGGGACTCTAAACTCGCGAACACCGGGGAGCTGTTTTTT.

In DNA form, the CDR3 reads TGTGCCAGCACCCGGGGGGGGGCAACCTACGAGCAGTACTTC. Protein product: CASTRGGATYEQYF. The chain carries TRBV28 and TRBJ2-7; 8 bases are shared with TRBD2. Germline assignment: CDR1 MDHEN and CDR2 SYDVKM. V was clipped by 7 bases and J by 2 bases; unmatched bases: 7. The CDR3 covers 14 residues. The whole variable domain, filled in from reference TRBV28 and TRBJ2-7, reads DVKVTQSSRYLVKRTGEKVFLECVQDMDHENMFWYRQDPGLGLRLIYFSYDVKMKEKGDIPEGYSVSREKKERFSLILESASTNQTSMYLCASTRGGATYEQYFGPGTRLTVT.

This clonotype was detected a few times. The chain joins TRBV7-6 to TRBJ2-3; TRBD2 matches 13 bases. The germline V gene has CDR1 SGHVS and CDR2 FNYEAQ. The CDR3 sequence is 18 residues long. V lost 4 bases to trimming and J lost 0 bases; unmatched junction nucleotides: 7. CDR3 sequence reads: CASSSPTSGGTSTDTQYF. The DNA for the CDR3 is TGTGCCAGCAGCTCGCCGACTAGCGGGGGGACGAGCACAGATACGCAGTATTTT.

This clonotype was seen a handful of times. This chain joins TRBV6-5 and TRBJ1-6; perhaps TRBD1 as D (5 bases). Germline CDR1 reads MNHEY; CDR2 reads SVGAGI. Trimming removed 2 bases at V and 7 bases at J, with 12 bases between. The CDR3 extends over 15 amino acids. The chain's CDR3 is CASSYERGGNSPLHF. DNA of the CDR3: TGTGCCAGCAGTTACGAGCGGGGCGGAAATTCACCCCTCCACTTT.

This clonotype was recorded a few times. The chain recombines TRBV7-3 with TRBJ2-1; weak D call: TRBD2 (6 bases). The CDR3 loop spans 14 amino acids. Germline values: CDR1 SGHTA, CDR2 FQGTGA. Trimming took 5 bases from V and 5 from J, leaving 13 bases between them. CDR3 in amino acids: CASSHRESNNEQFF. CDR3 nucleotides: TGTGCCAGCAGCCACCGGGAGAGTAACAATGAGCAGTTCTTC.

This clonotype was observed a few times. The chain couples TRBV5-1 to TRBJ2-7; TRBD1 agrees at 10 bases. The CDR3 extends over 18 amino acids. Per germline, CDR1 SGHRS and CDR2 YFSETQ. With V trimmed by 5 bases and J by 0 bases, 14 bases remained unmatched. CDR3 protein: CASSGTLTGQGVSYEQYF. DNA of the CDR3: TGCGCCAGCAGTGGGACCCTTACTGGACAGGGGGTCTCCTACGAGCAGTACTTC.

In its sample, this clonotype was seen a few times. The rearrangement joins TRBV7-8 to TRBJ2-2; D uncertain. V was trimmed by 1 base and J by 10 bases, leaving 10 bases between them. Germline values: CDR1 SGHVS, CDR2 FQNEAQ. CDR3 size: 13 residues. The CDR3, as DNA: TGTGCCAGCAGCTTAGGAGGACGGTTGGAGCTGTTTTTT. Protein sequence: CASSLGGRLELFF. Filled out from reference TRBV7-8 and TRBJ2-2, the complete variable domain reads GAGVSQSPRYKVAKRGQDVALRCDPISGHVSLFWYQQALGQGPEFLTYFQNEAQLDKSGLPSDRFFAERPEGSVSTLKIQRTQQEDSAVYLCASSLGGRLELFFGEGSRLTVL.

V and J are TRBV2 and TRBJ1-5, with D possibly TRBD1 on 5 matching bases. Germline V gene data show CDR1 as SNHLY and CDR2 as FYNNEI. The CDR3 is 17 amino acids. The ends were cut back, 0 bases at V and 1 base at J, with 13 bases in the middle. The DNA of the CDR3 is TGTGCCAGCAGTGAAGCGCGGGCAGGGCTAAGCAATCAGCCCCAGCATTTT. It is translated as CASSEARAGLSNQPQHF.

In its sample, this clonotype was seen a few times. This sequence joins TRBV3-1 and TRBJ1-4, with D hard to call. CDR1 LGHDT and CDR2 YNNKEL come from the germline V gene (reference sequence). Between the trimmed V and J ends, which lost 4 bases and 6 bases, there was a span of 12 bases. The CDR3 totals 14 residues. The chain's CDR3 is CASSLRTWDEKLFF. Written as DNA, the CDR3 is TGTGCCAGCAGCCTCCGGACTTGGGATGAAAAACTGTTTTTT.

This clonotype was observed a few times. This chain uses TRBV10-3 with TRBJ2-2, with 11 nucleotides matching TRBD2. V shed 0 bases, J shed 4 bases, and the junction held 4 bases outside the gene matches. This CDR3 spans 17 amino acids. The germline gives CDR1 ENHRY, CDR2 SYGVKD. The CDR3 sequence: CAISESGTSGLTGELFF. For the CDR3, the DNA is TGTGCCATCAGTGAGTCGGGGACTAGCGGTCTCACCGGGGAGCTGTTTTTT.

This clonotype has a handful of counts. The DNA for the CDR3 is TGTGCCAGCAGTTTGGGGCGGGGGGTGAACACCGGGGAGCTGTTTTTT. Protein: CASSLGRGVNTGELFF. The chain carries TRBV12-3 or TRBV12-4 and TRBJ2-2; 8 nucleotides align to TRBD2. The ends lost 3 bases at V and 1 base at J; junction bases unmatched: 4. The CDR3 is 16 residues long.

The chain combines TRBV9 with TRBJ1-2; weak D call: TRBD1 (5 bases). V lost 5 bases to trimming and J lost 3 bases, with 17 bases between them. This CDR3 is 15 amino acids long. Germline V lookup: CDR1 SGDLS, CDR2 YYNGEE. The DNA for the CDR3 is TGTGCCAGCAGTTCCGGTCTAGGGGTTTACTATGGCTACACCTTC. It is translated as CASSSGLGVYYGYTF.

The chain uses TRBV20-1 and TRBJ2-1, with TRBD2 matching over 8 bases. The V gene end was trimmed by 3 bases and the J gene end by 5 bases; junction bases not matched to a gene: 3. CDR3 length: 13 amino acids. Germline CDR1 is DFQATT and CDR2 is SNEGSKA (reference sequence). CDR3 DNA sequence: TGCAGTGCTAGCGGGAGGGCCAACAATGAGCAGTTCTTC. As protein: CSASGRANNEQFF.

The rearrangement links TRBV20-1 to TRBJ2-1, with TRBD2 identical over 12 bases. The germline CDR1 and CDR2 sequences are DFQATT and SNEGSKA (reference sequence). There are 15 residues in the CDR3. The trim removed 1 base at V and 2 bases at J, leaving 0 bases unmatched. The CDR3 DNA follows: TGCAGTGCTAGAGGGACTAGCGGGACCTACAATGAGCAGTTCTTC. Its translation: CSARGTSGTYNEQFF.

This clonotype was detected a few times. This chain joins TRBV27 and TRBJ1-6, with D unresolved. Trimming stripped 2 bases from V and 7 bases from J, with 18 bases between. The CDR3 consists of 17 residues. The germline CDR1 and CDR2 sequences are MNHEY and SMNVEV (reference sequence). CDR3 nucleotide sequence: TGTGCCAGCAGTTTACGGATACGCGGGGTAGGAAATTCACCCCTCCACTTT. Residues: CASSLRIRGVGNSPLHF.

The chain uses TRBV6-1 and TRBJ2-1, with 10 nucleotides matching TRBD1. V shed 10 bases, J shed 8 bases, and the junction held 14 bases outside the gene matches. CDR1 MNHNS and CDR2 SASEGT come from the germline V gene. CDR3 length: 15 residues. DNA of the CDR3: TGTGCCATATTCGGGACAGGGGTTATTTTGGATGAGCAGTTCTTC. Protein sequence: CAIFGTGVILDEQFF.

The chain recombines TRBV6-5 with TRBJ1-5; 12 nucleotides agree with TRBD1. CDR1 and CDR2 (germline): MNHEY, SVGAGI. This CDR3 is 17 amino acids long. Trimming cost V 6 bases and J 6 bases; bases outside gene matches: 12. The chain's CDR3 is CASRKLWGQGAAQPQHF. DNA of the CDR3: TGTGCCAGCAGAAAGTTATGGGGACAGGGGGCTGCTCAGCCCCAGCATTTT.